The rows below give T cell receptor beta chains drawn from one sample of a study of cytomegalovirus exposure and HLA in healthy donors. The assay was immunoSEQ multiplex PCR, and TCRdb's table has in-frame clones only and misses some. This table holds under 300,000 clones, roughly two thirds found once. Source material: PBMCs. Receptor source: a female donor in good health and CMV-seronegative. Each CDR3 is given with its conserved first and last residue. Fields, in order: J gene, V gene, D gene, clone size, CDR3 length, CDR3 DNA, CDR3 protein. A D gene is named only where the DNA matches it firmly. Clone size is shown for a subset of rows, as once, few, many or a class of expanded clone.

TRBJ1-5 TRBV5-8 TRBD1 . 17 TGTGCCAGCAGCTTGGCCTTGGGGACAGGGGGAAATCAGCCCCAGCATTTT CASSLALGTGGNQPQHF
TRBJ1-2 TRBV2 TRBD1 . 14 TGTGCCAGCAGCAGGGACAGGGCTAGTGGGGGCTACACCTTC CASSRDRASGGYTF
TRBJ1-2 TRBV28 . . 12 TGTGCCAGCAGCGGGCTAGGGGGTGGCTACACCTTC CASSGLGGGYTF
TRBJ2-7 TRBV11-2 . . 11 TGTGCCAGCAGCTACTACGACGAGCAGTACTTC CASSYYDEQYF
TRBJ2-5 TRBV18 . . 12 TGTGCCAGCTCACCATCCAGGGAGACCCAGTACTTC CASSPSRETQYF
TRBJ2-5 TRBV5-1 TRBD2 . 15 TGCGCCAGCAAAGTACTAGCGGGAGGGGCAGAGACCCAGTACTTC CASKVLAGGAETQYF
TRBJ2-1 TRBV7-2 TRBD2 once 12 TGTGCCAGCAGCTTAAGAGCGGGAGAGCAGTTCTTC CASSLRAGEQFF
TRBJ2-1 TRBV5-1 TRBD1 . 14 TGCGCCAGCAGCTCCCGGGACAGCCGCAATGAGCAGTTCTTC CASSSRDSRNEQFF
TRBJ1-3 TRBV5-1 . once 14 TGCGCCAGCAGCTTAGGGGCCTCTGGAAACACCATATATTTT CASSLGASGNTIYF
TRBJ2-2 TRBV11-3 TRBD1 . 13 TGTGCCAGCAGGTTGACAGGGACCGGGGAGCTGTTTTTT CASRLTGTGELFF
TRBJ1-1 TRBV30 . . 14 TGTGCCTGGAGTCTGTGGGGGGGGAACACTGAAGCTTTCTTT CAWSLWGGNTEAFF
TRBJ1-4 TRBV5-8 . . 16 TGTGCCAGCAGTTACCAGGGTGGCGCAACTAATGAAAAACTGTTTTTT CASSYQGGATNEKLFF
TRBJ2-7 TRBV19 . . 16 TGTGCCAGTAGTAACCCCCTATCGACAGGTTCCTACGAGCAGTACTTC CASSNPLSTGSYEQYF
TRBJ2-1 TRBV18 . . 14 TGTGCCAGCTCACCGTCTGCGGGAATCAATGAGCAGTTCTTC CASSPSAGINEQFF
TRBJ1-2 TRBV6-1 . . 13 TGTGCCAGCACCGAGAGGCAGCTCTATGGCTACACCTTC CASTERQLYGYTF
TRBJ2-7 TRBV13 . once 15 TGTGCCAGCTCGCCCGCCAGGACTTCCCTTTCCGAGCAGTACTTC CASSPARTSLSEQYF
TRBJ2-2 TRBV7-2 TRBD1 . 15 TGTGCCAGCAGCCCTCGGGACAGAAACACCGGGGAGCTGTTTTTT CASSPRDRNTGELFF
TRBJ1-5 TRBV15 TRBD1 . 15 TGTGCCACCAGCAGCTACAGGGGCAGCAATCAGCCCCAGCATTTT CATSSYRGSNQPQHF
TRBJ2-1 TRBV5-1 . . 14 TGCGCCAGCAGCTTGGCGGGAACCTACAATGAGCAGTTCTTC CASSLAGTYNEQFF
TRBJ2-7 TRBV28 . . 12 TGTGCCAGCAGTTTACAGGGCCACGAGCAGTACTTC CASSLQGHEQYF
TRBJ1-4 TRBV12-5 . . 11 TGTGCTAGTGGCACGACAGGAGAACTGTTTTTT CASGTTGELFF
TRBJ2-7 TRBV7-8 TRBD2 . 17 TGTGCCAGCAGCTTTAGTAGCCGGGAGGGCCAATTGTACGAGCAGTACTTC CASSFSSREGQLYEQYF
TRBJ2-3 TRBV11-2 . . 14 TGTGCCAGCAGCTTAGATAGCGGCGGGGATACGCAGTATTTT CASSLDSGGDTQYF
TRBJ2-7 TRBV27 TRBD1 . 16 TGTGCCAGCAGTTCCCACCCGGGACAGGGGGAGTACGAGCAGTACTTC CASSSHPGQGEYEQYF
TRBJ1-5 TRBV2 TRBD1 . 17 TGTGCCAGCAGGGGAGGACAGGGGGCGTATAGCAATCAGCCCCAGCATTTT CASRGGQGAYSNQPQHF
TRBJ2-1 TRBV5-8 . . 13 TGTGCCAGCAGCCTACAGGGAAGGAATGAGCAGTTCTTC CASSLQGRNEQFF
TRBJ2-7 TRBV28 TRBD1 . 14 TGTGCCAGCAGTTTAAGACAGGGGTCCTACGAGCAGTACTTC CASSLRQGSYEQYF
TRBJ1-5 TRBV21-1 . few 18 TGTGCCAGCAGCCTCCCTGAGGGGGATGGATATAGCAATCAGCCCCAGCATTTT CASSLPEGDGYSNQPQHF
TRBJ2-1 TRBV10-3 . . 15 TGTGCCATAGCGACAAGCGGAAGCTCCTACAATGAGCAGTTCTTC CAIATSGSSYNEQFF
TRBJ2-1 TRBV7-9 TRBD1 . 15 TGTGCCAGCAGCCTTGGCAGGGGGCAGGAAAATGAGCAGTTCTTC CASSLGRGQENEQFF
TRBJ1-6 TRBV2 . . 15 TGTGCCAGCAGTGAAAGGAGTCCCATTAATTCACCCCTCCACTTT CASSERSPINSPLHF
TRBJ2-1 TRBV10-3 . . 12 TGTGCCATCAAAGGGAGCGGGAATGAGCAGTTCTTC CAIKGSGNEQFF
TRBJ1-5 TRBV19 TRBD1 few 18 TGTGCCAGTAGTATGGGGCCGACAGGGGGCGCCGACAGTCAGCCCCAGCATTTT CASSMGPTGGADSQPQHF
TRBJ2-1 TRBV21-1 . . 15 TGTGCCAGCAGTCGACAGGCCAGCTCCTACAATGAGCAGTTCTTC CASSRQASSYNEQFF
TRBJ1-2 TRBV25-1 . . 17 TGTGCCAGCAGCCAGGGCGTCAGGGACACGAAGAACTATGGCTACACCTTC CASSQGVRDTKNYGYTF
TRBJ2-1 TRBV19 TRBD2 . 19 TGTGCCAGTAGTATAGATCCCCCAACTAGCGGGAGGACCTACAATGAGCAGTTCTTC CASSIDPPTSGRTYNEQFF
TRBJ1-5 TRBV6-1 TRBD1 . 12 TGTGCCAGCAGTCCTGACAGGGGGCTCGGGCATTTT CASSPDRGLGHF
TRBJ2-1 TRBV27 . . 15 TGTGCCAGCAGTCCTTATGGGCAGGTGGCGGGCGAGCAGTTCTTC CASSPYGQVAGEQFF
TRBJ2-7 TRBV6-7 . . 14 TGTGCCAGCAGTTACGTGGGGACTCAGTACGAGCAGTACTTC CASSYVGTQYEQYF
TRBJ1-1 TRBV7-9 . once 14 TGTTCCAGCAGCTTCCCTCCCGGGAACACTGAAGCTTTCTTT CSSSFPPGNTEAFF
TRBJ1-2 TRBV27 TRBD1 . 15 TGTGCCAGCAGTTTAGAGGCAGGGGGCAACTATGGCTACACCTTC CASSLEAGGNYGYTF
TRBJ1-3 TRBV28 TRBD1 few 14 TGTGCCAGCAGGACAGGGGGTCCTGGAAACACCATATATTTT CASRTGGPGNTIYF
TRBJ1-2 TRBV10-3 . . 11 TGTGCCATCGGGAGACAGGCGGACTACACCTTC CAIGRQADYTF
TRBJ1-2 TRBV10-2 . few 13 TGCGCCAGCAGTGAGGGGGGGAACTATGGCTACACCTTC CASSEGGNYGYTF
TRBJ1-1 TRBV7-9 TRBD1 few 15 TGTGCCAGCAGCTTACGACAGGGGATGAACACTGAAGCTTTCTTT CASSLRQGMNTEAFF
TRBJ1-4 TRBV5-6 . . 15 TGTGCCAGCAGCTATGGGACTTCCCGCGGAGAAAAACTGTTTTTT CASSYGTSRGEKLFF
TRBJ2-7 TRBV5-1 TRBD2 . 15 TGCGCCAGCAGCCCTAGCGGGAGTAGGTCCTACGAGCAGTACTTC CASSPSGSRSYEQYF
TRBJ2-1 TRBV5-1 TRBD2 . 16 TGCGCCAGCAGCCCCCGACTAGCGGAGATATACAATGAGCAGTTCTTC CASSPRLAEIYNEQFF
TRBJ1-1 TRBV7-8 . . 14 TGTGCCAGCAGCTTGGAGAGCAGTTACACTGAAGCTTTCTTT CASSLESSYTEAFF
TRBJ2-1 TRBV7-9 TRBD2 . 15 TGTGCCAGCAGTTACCGGGAGGGCGCGTACAATGAGCAGTTCTTC CASSYREGAYNEQFF
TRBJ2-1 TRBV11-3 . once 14 TGTGCCAGCAGCTTAGTAATCTCCTACAATGAGCAGTTCTTC CASSLVISYNEQFF